This TCR beta chain originates from a study of blood T cell repertoires in COVID-19. The method was immunoSEQ multiplex PCR; TCRdb's version includes in-frame clones alone and lacks a portion of them. This sample has fewer than 700,000 clones; approximately 88% occur once, and the top ten carry less than 9.5%. This TCR was sampled from a woman between 50 and 59 years old with COVID-19, enrolled during active disease. Sequencing was done on a sample of peripheral blood.

CDR3 bases: TGTGCCAGTCGGAGGGGGGGTCCGGACGAGCAGTACTTC. It codes for CASRRGGPDEQYF. The chain recombines TRBV6-5 with TRBJ2-7; D might be TRBD2 (7 bases). The CDR3 runs 13 residues. Germline assignment: CDR1 MNHEY and CDR2 SVGAGI. The V end was cut by 9 bases, the J end by 5 bases, with 17 bases between.